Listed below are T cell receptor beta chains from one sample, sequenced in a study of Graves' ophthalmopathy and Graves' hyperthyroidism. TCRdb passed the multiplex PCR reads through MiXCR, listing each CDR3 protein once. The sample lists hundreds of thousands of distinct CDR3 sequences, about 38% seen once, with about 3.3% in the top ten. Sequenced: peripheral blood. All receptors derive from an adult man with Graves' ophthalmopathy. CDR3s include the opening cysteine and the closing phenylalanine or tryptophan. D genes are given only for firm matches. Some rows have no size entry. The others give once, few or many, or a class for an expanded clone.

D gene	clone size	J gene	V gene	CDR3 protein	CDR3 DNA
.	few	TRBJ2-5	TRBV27	CASSLGKTQYF	TGTGCCAGCAGTTTAGGAAAGACCCAGTACTTC
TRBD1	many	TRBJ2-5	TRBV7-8	CASSTSTGFLETQYF	TGTGCCAGCAGCACCTCGACAGGGTTCCTTGAGACCCAGTACTTC
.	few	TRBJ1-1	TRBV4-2	CASSQDATSTEAFF	TGTGCCAGCAGCCAAGATGCCACGAGCACTGAAGCTTTCTTT
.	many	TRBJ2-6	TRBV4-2	CASSQERGQISGANVLTF	TGTGCCAGCAGCCAAGAGCGCGGACAGATCTCTGGGGCCAACGTCCTGACTTTC
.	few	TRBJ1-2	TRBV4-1	CASSPQQRGIFYGYTF	TGCGCCAGCAGCCCCCAGCAACGGGGGATTTTCTATGGCTACACCTTC
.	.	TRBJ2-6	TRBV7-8	CASSLGTREFF	TGTGCCAGCAGCCTTGGGACAAGGGAGTTCTTC
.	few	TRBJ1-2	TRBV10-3	CASSSPGGPNYGYTF	TGTGCCAGCAGTTCCCCGGGAGGGCCCAACTATGGCTACACCTTC
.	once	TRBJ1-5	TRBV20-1	CSARPGLAGWNEPQHF	TGCAGTGCTAGACCCGGACTAGCGGGATGGAATGAGCCCCAGCATTTT
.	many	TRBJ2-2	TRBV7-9	CVMGVNTGELFF	TGTGTCATGGGGGTCAACACCGGGGAGCTGTTTTTT
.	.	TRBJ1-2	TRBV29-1	CSVEGGPLIVYTF	TGCAGCGTTGAGGGAGGGCCTCTAATTGTCTACACCTTC
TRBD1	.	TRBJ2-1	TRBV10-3	CASSTGQGYNEQFF	TGTGCCAGCAGTACGGGACAGGGTTACAATGAGCAGTTCTTC
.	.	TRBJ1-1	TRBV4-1	CASSLRGERNTEAFF	TGCGCCAGCAGCCTCCGCGGAGAGAGGAACACTGAAGCTTTCTTT
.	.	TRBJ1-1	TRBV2	CASSSGRSETEAFF	TGTGCCAGCAGCTCGGGGCGATCCGAAACTGAAGCTTTCTTT
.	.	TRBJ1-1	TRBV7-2	CASRGGQYTEAFF	TGTGCCAGCAGGGGAGGACAGTACACTGAAGCTTTCTTT
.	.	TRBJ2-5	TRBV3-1	CASSHGGAVYQETQYF	TGTGCCAGCAGCCATGGGGGGGCCGTGTACCAAGAGACCCAATACTTC
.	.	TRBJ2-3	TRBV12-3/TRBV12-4	CASAPGGITDTQYF	TGTGCCAGCGCACCAGGGGGGATCACAGATACGCAGTATTTT
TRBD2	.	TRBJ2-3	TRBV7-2	CASSLASKRGAVDTQYF	TGTGCCAGCAGCTTAGCGTCCAAGCGGGGGGCGGTAGATACGCAGTATTTT
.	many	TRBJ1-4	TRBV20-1	CSARDSPKEKLFF	TGCAGTGCTCGCGACAGCCCGAAGGAAAAACTGTTTTTT
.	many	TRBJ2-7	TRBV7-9	CASSPPPYLEQYF	TGTGCCAGCAGCCCCCCCCCCTACTTGGAGCAGTACTTC
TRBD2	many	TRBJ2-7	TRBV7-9	CASSLDKRGPYEQYF	TGTGCCAGCAGCTTAGATAAGCGGGGGCCCTACGAGCAGTACTTC
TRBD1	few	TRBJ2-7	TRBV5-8	CASSPGTGHYEQYF	TGTGCCAGCAGCCCCGGGACAGGCCACTACGAGCAGTACTTC
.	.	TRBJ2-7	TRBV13	CASSRTPGSGEQYF	TGTGCCAGCAGCCGCACGCCCGGGTCCGGCGAGCAGTACTTC
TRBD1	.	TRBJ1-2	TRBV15	CATSPGTGTYGYTF	TGTGCCACCAGCCCCGGGACAGGGACCTATGGCTACACCTTC
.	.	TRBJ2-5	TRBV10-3	CAIAASRRVEETQYF	TGTGCCATCGCGGCCAGTCGCAGGGTCGAAGAGACCCAGTACTTC
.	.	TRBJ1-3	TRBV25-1	CAWSSGQGNTIYF	TGTGCCTGGTCGTCGGGACAAGGAAACACCATATATTTT
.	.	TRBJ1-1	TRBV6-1	CARTVNTEAFF	TGTGCCCGGACAGTGAACACTGAAGCTTTCTTT
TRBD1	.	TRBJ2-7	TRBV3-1	CASSQEWDSPYEQYF	TGTGCCAGCAGCCAAGAATGGGACAGTCCCTACGAGCAGTACTTC